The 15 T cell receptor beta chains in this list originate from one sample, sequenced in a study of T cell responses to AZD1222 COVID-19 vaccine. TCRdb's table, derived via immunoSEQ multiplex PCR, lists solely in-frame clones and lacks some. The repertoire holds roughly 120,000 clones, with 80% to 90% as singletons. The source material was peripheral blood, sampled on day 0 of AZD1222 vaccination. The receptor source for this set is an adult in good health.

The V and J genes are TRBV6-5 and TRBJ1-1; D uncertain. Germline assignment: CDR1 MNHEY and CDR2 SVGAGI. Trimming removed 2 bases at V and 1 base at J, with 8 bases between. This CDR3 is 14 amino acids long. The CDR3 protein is CASSYSRQNTEAFF. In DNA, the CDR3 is TGTGCCAGCAGTTACAGCCGACAGAACACTGAAGCTTTCTTT.

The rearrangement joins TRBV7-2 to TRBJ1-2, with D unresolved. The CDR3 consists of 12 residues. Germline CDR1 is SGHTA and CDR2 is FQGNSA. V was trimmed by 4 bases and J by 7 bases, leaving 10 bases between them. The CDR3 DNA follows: TGTGCCAGCAGCTCCACATGGGGTGGCTACACCTTC. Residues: CASSSTWGGYTF.

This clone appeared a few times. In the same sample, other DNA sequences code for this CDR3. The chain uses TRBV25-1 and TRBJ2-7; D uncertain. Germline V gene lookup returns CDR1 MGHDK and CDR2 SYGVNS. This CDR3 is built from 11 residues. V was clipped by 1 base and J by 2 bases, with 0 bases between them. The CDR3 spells CASSESYEQYF. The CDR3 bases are TGTGCCAGCAGTGAATCCTACGAGCAGTACTTC.

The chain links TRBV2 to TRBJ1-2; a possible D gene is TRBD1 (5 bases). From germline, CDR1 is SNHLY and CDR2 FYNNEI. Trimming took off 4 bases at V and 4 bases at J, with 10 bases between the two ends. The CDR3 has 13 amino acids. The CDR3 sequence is CASSVARGYGYTF. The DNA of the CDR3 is TGTGCCAGCAGTGTAGCGAGGGGCTATGGCTACACCTTC.

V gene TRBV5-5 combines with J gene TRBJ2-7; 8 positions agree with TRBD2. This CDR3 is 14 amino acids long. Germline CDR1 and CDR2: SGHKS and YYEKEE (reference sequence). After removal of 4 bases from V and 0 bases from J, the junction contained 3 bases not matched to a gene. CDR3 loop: CASSPRGGSYEQYF. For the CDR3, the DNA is TGTGCCAGCAGCCCCCGGGGGGGCTCCTACGAGCAGTACTTC.

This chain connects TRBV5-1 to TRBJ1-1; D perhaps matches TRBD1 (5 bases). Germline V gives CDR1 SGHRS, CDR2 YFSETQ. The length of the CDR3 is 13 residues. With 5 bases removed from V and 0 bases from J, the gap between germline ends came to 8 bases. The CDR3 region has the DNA TGCGCCAGCAGTACAGGCCTGAACACTGAAGCTTTCTTT. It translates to CASSTGLNTEAFF. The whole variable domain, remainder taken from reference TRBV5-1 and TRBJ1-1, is KAGVTQTPRYLIKTRGQQVTLSCSPISGHRSVSWYQQTPGQGLQFLFEYFSETQRNKGNFPGRFSGRQFSNSRSEMNVSTLELGDSALYLCASSTGLNTEAFFGQGTRLTVV.

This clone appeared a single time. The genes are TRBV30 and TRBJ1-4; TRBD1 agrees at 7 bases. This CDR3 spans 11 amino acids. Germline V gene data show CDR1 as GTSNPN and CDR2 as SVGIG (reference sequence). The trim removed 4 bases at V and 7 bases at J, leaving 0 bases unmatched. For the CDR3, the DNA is TGTGCCTGGACAGGGGGTGAAAAACTGTTTTTT. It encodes CAWTGGEKLFF.

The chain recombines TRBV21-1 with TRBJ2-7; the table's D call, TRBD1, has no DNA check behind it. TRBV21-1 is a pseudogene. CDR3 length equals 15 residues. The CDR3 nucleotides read TGTGCCAGCAGGATCCTTAGACAGGTACCGTACGAGCAGTACTTC. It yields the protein CASRILRQVPYEQYF.

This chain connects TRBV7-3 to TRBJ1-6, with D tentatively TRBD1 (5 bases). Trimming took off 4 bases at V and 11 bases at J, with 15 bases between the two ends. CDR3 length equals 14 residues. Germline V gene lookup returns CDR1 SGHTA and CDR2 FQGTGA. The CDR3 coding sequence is TGTGCCAGCAGCTACGGGACGTCCAACGCACCCCTCCACTTT. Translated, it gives CASSYGTSNAPLHF. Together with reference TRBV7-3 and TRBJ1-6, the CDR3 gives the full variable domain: GAGVSQTPSNKVTEKGKYVELRCDPISGHTALYWYRQSLGQGPEFLIYFQGTGAADDSGLPNDRFFAVRPEGSVSTLKIQRTERGDSAVYLCASSYGTSNAPLHFGNGTRLTVT.

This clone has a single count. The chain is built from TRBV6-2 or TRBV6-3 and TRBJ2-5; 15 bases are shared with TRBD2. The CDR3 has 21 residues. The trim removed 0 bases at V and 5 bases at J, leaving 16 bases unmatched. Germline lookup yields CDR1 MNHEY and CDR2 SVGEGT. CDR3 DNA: TGTGCCAGCAGTTACTCGAGGGCGCCTGGACTAGCGGGGGGGCCCTGGGAGACCCAGTACTTC. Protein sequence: CASSYSRAPGLAGGPWETQYF.

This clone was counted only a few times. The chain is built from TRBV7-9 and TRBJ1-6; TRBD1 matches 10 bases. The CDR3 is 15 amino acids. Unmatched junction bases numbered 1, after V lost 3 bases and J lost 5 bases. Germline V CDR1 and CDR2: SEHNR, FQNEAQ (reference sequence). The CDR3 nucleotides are TGTGCCAGCAGCTTGACAGGGGGCAATAATTCACCCCTCCACTTT. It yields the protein CASSLTGGNNSPLHF.

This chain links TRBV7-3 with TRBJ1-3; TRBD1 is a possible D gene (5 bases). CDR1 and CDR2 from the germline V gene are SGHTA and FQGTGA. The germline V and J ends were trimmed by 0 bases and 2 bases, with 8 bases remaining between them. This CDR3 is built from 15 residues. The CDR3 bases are TGTGCCAGCAGCTTAACGGGAGGGGCTGGAAACACCATATATTTT. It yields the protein CASSLTGGAGNTIYF. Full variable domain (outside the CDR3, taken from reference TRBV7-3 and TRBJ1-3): GAGVSQTPSNKVTEKGKYVELRCDPISGHTALYWYRQSLGQGPEFLIYFQGTGAADDSGLPNDRFFAVRPEGSVSTLKIQRTERGDSAVYLCASSLTGGAGNTIYFGEGSWLTVV.

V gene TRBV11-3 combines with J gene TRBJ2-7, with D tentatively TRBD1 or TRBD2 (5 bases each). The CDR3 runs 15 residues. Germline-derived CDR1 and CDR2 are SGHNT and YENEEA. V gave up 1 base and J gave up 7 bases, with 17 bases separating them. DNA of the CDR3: TGTGCCAGCAGCTTAGGTAGGGGCCCGAAGCGGGAGCAGTACTTC. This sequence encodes CASSLGRGPKREQYF.

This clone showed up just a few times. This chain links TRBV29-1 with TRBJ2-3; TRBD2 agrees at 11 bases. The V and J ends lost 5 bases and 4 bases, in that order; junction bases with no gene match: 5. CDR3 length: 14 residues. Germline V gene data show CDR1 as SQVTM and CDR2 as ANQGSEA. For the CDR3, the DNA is TGCAGCGTTTTTAGCGGGGGGGCCCCAGATACGCAGTATTTT. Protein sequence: CSVFSGGAPDTQYF.

In nucleotides, the CDR3 is TGTGCCAGCAGCCAAAGACCGGACAGGTACGAGCAGTACTTC. It yields the protein CASSQRPDRYEQYF. The chain employs TRBV3-1 (or the pseudogene TRBV3-2) and TRBJ2-7; 7 bases map to TRBD1. The length of the CDR3 is 14 residues. Trimming cost V 2 bases and J 4 bases; bases outside gene matches: 5. Germline lookup yields CDR1 LGHDT and CDR2 YNNKEL (reference sequence).